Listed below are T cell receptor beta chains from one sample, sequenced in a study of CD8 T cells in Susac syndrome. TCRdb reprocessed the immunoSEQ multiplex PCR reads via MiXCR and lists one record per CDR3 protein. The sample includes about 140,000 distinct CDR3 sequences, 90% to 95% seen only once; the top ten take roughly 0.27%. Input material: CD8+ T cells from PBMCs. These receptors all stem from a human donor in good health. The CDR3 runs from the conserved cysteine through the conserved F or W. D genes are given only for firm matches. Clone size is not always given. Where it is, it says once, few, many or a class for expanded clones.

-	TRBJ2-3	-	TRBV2	TGTGCCAGCAGTCGCCCTATCACAGATACGCAGTATTTT	CASSRPITDTQYF
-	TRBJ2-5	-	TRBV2	TGTGCCAGCAGTGATCCACAGCGCCAGGGCACCCAAGAGACCCAGTACTTC	CASSDPQRQGTQETQYF
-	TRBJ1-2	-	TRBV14	TGTGCCAGCAGCCAAGGGGTGTTTACAGGCTACACCTTC	CASSQGVFTGYTF
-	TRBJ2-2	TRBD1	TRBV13	TGTGCCAGCAGTCCCCGGGACAGGGACACCGGGGAGCTGTTTTTT	CASSPRDRDTGELFF
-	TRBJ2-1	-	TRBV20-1	TGCAGTGCTAAAGGACAAGGGACAAATGAGCAGTTCTTC	CSAKGQGTNEQFF
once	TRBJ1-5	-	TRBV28	TGTGCCGGAGGGGCAGGTCTCAATCAGCCCCAGCATTTT	CAGGAGLNQPQHF
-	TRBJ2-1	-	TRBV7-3	TGTGCCAGCAGCCCCAACCGGTACAATGAGCAGTTCTTC	CASSPNRYNEQFF
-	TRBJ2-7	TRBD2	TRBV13	TGTGCCAGCAGCTGGGGACTAGCGGGAGGCGTACCCTACGAGCAGTACTTC	CASSWGLAGGVPYEQYF
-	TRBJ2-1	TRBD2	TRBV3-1	TGTGCCAGCAGCCACCCGACTAGCGGGAGTCATTACAATGAGCAGTTCTTC	CASSHPTSGSHYNEQFF
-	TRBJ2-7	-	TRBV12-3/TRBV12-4	TGTGCCAGCAGTTTAATCTCCTACGAGCAGTACTTC	CASSLISYEQYF
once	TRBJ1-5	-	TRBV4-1	TGCGCCAGCAGCCAAGTTTTGGAGGGCAATCAGCCCCAGCATTTT	CASSQVLEGNQPQHF
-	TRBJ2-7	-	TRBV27	TGTGCCAGCAGTTTCGGGATTAGCTCCTACGAGCAGTACTTC	CASSFGISSYEQYF
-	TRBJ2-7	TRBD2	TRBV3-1	TGTGCCAGCAGCAGTCGGATTAGCGGGACCCCGACCTACGAGCAGTACTTC	CASSSRISGTPTYEQYF
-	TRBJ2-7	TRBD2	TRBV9	TGTGCCAGCAGCGTAGCTGGCGGGAGGGCCCACGAGCAGTACTTC	CASSVAGGRAHEQYF
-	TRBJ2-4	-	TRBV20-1	TGCAGTGGGGCCCTTGGGGGAGGAGCCAAAAACATTCAGTACTTC	CSGALGGGAKNIQYF
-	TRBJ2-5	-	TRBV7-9	TGTGCCAGCAGCCGAACAGGGACCCAAGAGACCCAGTACTTC	CASSRTGTQETQYF